This entry lists 29 T cell receptor beta chains sequenced from one sample in a study of control samples from healthy donors and cancer patients. Data came from immunoSEQ multiplex PCR; TCRdb stores just in-frame clones and leaves some out. The data hold about 160,000 clones, with 96% observed a single time. Sequenced input: blood. The receptors stem from a woman in her 30s in good health.

The J gene is TRBJ2-1, the V gene TRBV21-1. TRBV21-1 is an annotated pseudogene. This CDR3 region has 16 residues. Here the CDR3 DNA reads TGTGCCAGCAGCAAAGCTCTAGTAGGGCCGGACGATGAGCAGTTCTTC. It is translated as CASSKALVGPDDEQFF.

The chain employs TRBV6-5 and TRBJ1-1; 7 positions match TRBD1. This CDR3 is 10 amino acids long. After removal of 6 bases from V and 10 bases from J, the junction contained 2 bases not matched to a gene. From germline, CDR1 is MNHEY and CDR2 SVGAGI. CDR3 sequence (DNA): TGTGCCAGCAGGCAGGGGGTAGCTTTCTTT. Translating gives CASRQGVAFF.

The genes are TRBV14 and TRBJ2-4; D is perhaps TRBD2 (5 bases). The germline gives CDR1 SGHDN, CDR2 FVKESK. V was shortened by 0 bases and J by 0 bases, with 15 bases between the two germline ends. The CDR3 has 18 residues. In DNA form, the CDR3 reads TGTGCCAGCAGCCAAGATGGAGGCGAGGATCTAGCCAAAAACATTCAGTACTTC. Its protein product is CASSQDGGEDLAKNIQYF.

The chain employs TRBV7-3 and TRBJ1-6, with no clear D. V shed 4 bases and J shed 7 bases, with 8 bases lying between them. This CDR3 has 13 amino acids. From germline, CDR1 is SGHTA and CDR2 FQGTGA. CDR3 DNA: TGTGCCAGCAGCTGGGCCGGAAATTCACCCCTCCACTTT. It specifies CASSWAGNSPLHF.

The CDR3 here is CATGAGGTEAFF. In DNA, the CDR3 is TGTGCCACCGGGGCAGGGGGAACTGAAGCTTTCTTT. This chain uses TRBV15 with TRBJ1-1; 7 bases agree with TRBD1. The CDR3 loop spans 12 amino acids. Germline V gene sequence: CDR1 LNHNV, CDR2 YYDKDF (reference sequence). Trimming at V came to 8 bases and at J to 5 bases, leaving 5 bases not matched to a gene.

The chain couples TRBV11-1 to TRBJ2-7; the match to TRBD1 covers 7 bases. Germline V gives CDR1 SGHAT, CDR2 FQDESV (reference sequence). The CDR3 contains 12 residues. The trim removed 7 bases at V and 4 bases at J, leaving 4 bases unmatched. The DNA of the CDR3 is TGTGCCAGCACCCAACAGGGGTACGAGCAGTACTTC. Translated: CASTQQGYEQYF.

This clone has ten or more counts. The chain joins TRBV4-2 to TRBJ1-4, with TRBD1 matching over 7 bases. V was pared by 1 base and J by 4 bases, with 3 bases of the junction left unmatched. CDR3 length: 15 amino acids. Germline V gives CDR1 LGHNA, CDR2 YNFKEQ. The CDR3 DNA reads as TGTGCCAGCAGCCAAGGGGGACAGAATAATGAAAAACTGTTTTTT. It is translated as CASSQGGQNNEKLFF.

This clone was recorded once. CDR3 loop: CASSDRHLEAFF. CDR3 coding DNA: TGTGCCAGCAGTGACCGACACCTTGAAGCTTTCTTT. The chain recombines TRBV6-4 with TRBJ1-1, with D hard to call. This CDR3 comprises 12 residues. V was pared by 2 bases and J by 7 bases, with 8 bases between. Germline CDR1 and CDR2: MRHNA and SNTAGT.

The V call is TRBV18, the J call TRBJ1-1; the D gene is possibly TRBD1 (6 bases). Germline V gives CDR1 KGHSH, CDR2 LQKENI. Trimming took 4 bases from V and 0 from J, leaving 12 bases between them. CDR3 size: 15 residues. The DNA for the CDR3 is TGTGCCAGCTCACAACTGACAGGAATGAACACTGAAGCTTTCTTT. Translated, it gives CASSQLTGMNTEAFF.

The chain employs TRBV28 and TRBJ2-1; D remains unclear. CDR1 is MDHEN, CDR2 SYDVKM, per germline. Trimming took 1 base from V and 3 from J, leaving 13 bases between them. CDR3 length: 16 amino acids. This CDR3 reads CASSLLTGTDYNEQFF. CDR3 nucleotide sequence: TGTGCCAGCAGTTTATTGACCGGAACGGACTACAATGAGCAGTTCTTC. Based on the CDR3 plus reference TRBV28 and TRBJ2-1, the full variable domain is DVKVTQSSRYLVKRTGEKVFLECVQDMDHENMFWYRQDPGLGLRLIYFSYDVKMKEKGDIPEGYSVSREKKERFSLILESASTNQTSMYLCASSLLTGTDYNEQFFGPGTRLTVL.

The genes are TRBV2 and TRBJ2-7; D is unresolved. The CDR3 length is 11 residues. V was pared by 5 bases and J by 5 bases, with 7 bases between. Germline V CDR1 and CDR2: SNHLY, FYNNEI. This CDR3 reads CASSPKNEQYF. CDR3 bases: TGTGCCAGCAGTCCCAAAAACGAGCAGTACTTC.

The chain uses TRBV19 and TRBJ2-2; TRBD1 agrees at 10 bases. Looked up from germline, CDR1 is LNHDA and CDR2 is SQIVND (reference sequence). V gave up 6 bases and J gave up 5 bases; unmatched junction bases: 6. The CDR3 contains 15 residues. The CDR3 region has the DNA TGTGCCAGTAGAGAAGACAGGGGGCGGACCGGGGAGCTGTTTTTT. Protein product: CASREDRGRTGELFF.

This clone was detected only once. J is TRBJ1-4 and V is TRBV6-5; the match to TRBD1 covers 7 bases. The CDR3 contains 15 residues. J gave up 7 bases and V 0 bases, and 5 bases lay outside the gene matches. CDR1 and CDR2 from the germline V gene are MNHEY and SVGAGI. The CDR3 bases are TGTGCCAGCAGTTACTCGGGTAGGGGGCCTGAAAAACTGTTTTTT. Translating gives CASSYSGRGPEKLFF.

The chain is built from TRBV28 and TRBJ2-7; D uncertain. Germline CDR1 is MDHEN and CDR2 is SYDVKM. The CDR3 is 14 amino acids. Deletions cut 5 bases from V and 2 bases from J, with 13 bases between. The CDR3 protein is CASSPVGPTYEQYF. CDR3 in DNA: TGTGCCAGCAGTCCAGTGGGCCCTACCTACGAGCAGTACTTC. Filled out from reference TRBV28 and TRBJ2-7, the complete variable domain reads DVKVTQSSRYLVKRTGEKVFLECVQDMDHENMFWYRQDPGLGLRLIYFSYDVKMKEKGDIPEGYSVSREKKERFSLILESASTNQTSMYLCASSPVGPTYEQYFGPGTRLTVT.

This rearrangement joins TRBV29-1 to TRBJ2-1; no definite D call. This CDR3 spans 10 amino acids. The germline V gene encodes CDR1 SQVTM and CDR2 ANQGSEA. V was trimmed by 4 bases and J by 7 bases, leaving 5 bases between them. CDR3 protein: CSVVRNEQFF. For the CDR3, the DNA is TGCAGCGTTGTAAGAAATGAGCAGTTCTTC.

The rearrangement links TRBV5-4 to TRBJ2-1; 7 bases match TRBD1. The V and J ends lost 4 bases and 6 bases, in that order; junction bases with no gene match: 13. CDR1 and CDR2 (germline): SGHNT, YYREEE (reference sequence). CDR3 size: 16 residues. As DNA, the CDR3 is TGTGCCAGCAGCCCGGGGCGCCAGGGGGTAGGCAATGAGCAGTTCTTC. Translation gives CASSPGRQGVGNEQFF.

The rearrangement uses TRBV24-1 and TRBJ2-1, with a tentative D call TRBD1 (6 bases). The germline V gene has CDR1 KGHDR and CDR2 SFDVKD. Trimming removed 9 bases from V and 3 bases from J, with 11 bases in between. There are 13 residues in the CDR3. In DNA form, the CDR3 reads TGTGCCACCGGGGACACCCTCTACAATGAGCAGTTCTTC. Amino acids: CATGDTLYNEQFF.

The CDR3 spells CAWSLQGDEKLFF. The CDR3 DNA sequence: TGTGCCTGGAGTTTACAGGGGGACGAAAAACTGTTTTTT. The rearrangement uses TRBV30 and TRBJ1-4; 8 bases line up with TRBD1. Germline loops: CDR1 GTSNPN, CDR2 SVGIG (reference sequence). J lost 8 bases, V lost 2 bases, and 4 bases had no gene match. The CDR3 loop spans 13 amino acids.

The chain is built from TRBV6-2 or TRBV6-3 and TRBJ2-1; D unresolved. The CDR3 is made up of 13 amino acids. Germline CDR1 reads MNHEY; CDR2 reads SVGEGT. Trimming removed 5 bases at V and 4 bases at J, with 9 bases between. The DNA of the CDR3 is TGTGCCAGCAGTGACCTAAAATACAATGAGCAGTTCTTC. Amino acid sequence: CASSDLKYNEQFF.

The J gene is TRBJ2-1, the V gene TRBV7-3; D is uncertain. Trimming stripped 5 bases from V and 2 bases from J, with 7 bases between. The CDR3 has 13 amino acids. The germline gives CDR1 SGHTA, CDR2 FQGTGA. CDR3 loop: CASSPLPYNEQFF. The CDR3 DNA reads as TGTGCCAGCAGCCCCCTTCCCTACAATGAGCAGTTCTTC.

The genes are TRBV19 and TRBJ2-3; the D gene is possibly TRBD2 (5 bases). V was trimmed by 1 base and J by 8 bases, leaving 10 bases between them. CDR3 length: 13 amino acids. In germline, CDR1 is LNHDA, CDR2 SQIVND (reference sequence). The CDR3 loop reads CASSIGRRGTQYF. DNA for the CDR3: TGTGCCAGTAGTATAGGACGCCGGGGTACGCAGTATTTT.

This clone was observed once. The rearrangement joins TRBV30 to TRBJ1-6; 8 bases fit TRBD1. The V segment lost 0 bases and the J segment 8 bases; nucleotides outside the gene matches: 3. In germline, CDR1 is GTSNPN, CDR2 SVGIG (reference sequence). The CDR3 contains 14 residues. CDR3 loop: CAWSVAGGDSPLHF. The CDR3 nucleotides read TGTGCCTGGAGTGTAGCAGGGGGCGATTCACCCCTCCACTTT.

This chain connects TRBV5-1 to TRBJ1-1; no definite D call. The length of the CDR3 is 14 residues. Trimming shortened V by 3 bases and J by 1 base, and 10 bases separated the two germline ends. Germline-derived CDR1 and CDR2 are SGHRS and YFSETQ. As DNA, the CDR3 is TGCGCCAGCAGCTATGGCGGCCCGAACACTGAAGCTTTCTTT. It yields the protein CASSYGGPNTEAFF. Together with reference TRBV5-1 and TRBJ1-1, the CDR3 gives the full variable domain: KAGVTQTPRYLIKTRGQQVTLSCSPISGHRSVSWYQQTPGQGLQFLFEYFSETQRNKGNFPGRFSGRQFSNSRSEMNVSTLELGDSALYLCASSYGGPNTEAFFGQGTRLTVV.

The chain combines TRBV28 with TRBJ2-1; either TRBD1 or TRBD2 may fit D (6 bases each). Trimming removed 6 bases at V and 5 bases at J, with 20 bases between. The germline CDR1 and CDR2 sequences are MDHEN and SYDVKM. There are 16 residues in the CDR3. The CDR3: CASSLSGAGLNNEQFF. CDR3 DNA sequence: TGTGCCAGCAGCCTATCGGGGGCCGGGCTAAACAATGAGCAGTTCTTC. Using reference TRBV28 and TRBJ2-1 for the parts outside the CDR3, the full variable domain is DVKVTQSSRYLVKRTGEKVFLECVQDMDHENMFWYRQDPGLGLRLIYFSYDVKMKEKGDIPEGYSVSREKKERFSLILESASTNQTSMYLCASSLSGAGLNNEQFFGPGTRLTVL.

The DNA of the CDR3 is TGCGCCAGCAGCCAAGAAATTACCTCCCCGGGGTACACCTTC. This encodes CASSQEITSPGYTF. The chain couples TRBV4-1 to TRBJ1-2; D call uncertain. This CDR3 is built from 14 residues. V was trimmed by 0 bases and J by 11 bases, leaving 16 bases between them. CDR1 and CDR2 from the germline V gene are MGHRA and YSYEKL.

The rearrangement joins TRBV9 to TRBJ1-3; D is perhaps TRBD1 (5 bases). CDR3 length: 15 amino acids. The germline CDR1 and CDR2 sequences are SGDLS and YYNGEE. V was shortened by 1 base and J by 0 bases, with 8 bases between the two germline ends. The CDR3 DNA reads TGTGCCAGCAGCGTAAGGGACGACTCTGGAAACACCATATATTTT. It specifies CASSVRDDSGNTIYF.

This chain connects TRBV5-1 to TRBJ2-3, with D uncertain. V was cut by 4 bases and J by 0 bases, with 21 bases left in between. CDR1 is SGHRS, CDR2 YFSETQ, per germline. The CDR3 contains 18 residues. For the CDR3, the DNA is TGCGCCAGCAGCCGTACCTGGGATTTAACCTCTAGCACAGATACGCAGTATTTT. This codes for CASSRTWDLTSSTDTQYF.

This sequence joins TRBV10-1 and TRBJ2-1; 7 bases are a match to TRBD2. This CDR3 is 16 amino acids long. V lost 7 bases to trimming and J lost 0 bases; unmatched junction nucleotides: 9. In germline, CDR1 is WNHNN, CDR2 SYGVQD (reference sequence). Written as DNA, the CDR3 is TGCGCCAGCACCCCGGGAGGTTGGAGCTCCTACAATGAGCAGTTCTTC. Amino acids: CASTPGGWSSYNEQFF.

There are a few counts of this clone. V usage is TRBV4-2 and J usage is TRBJ2-2; possible D gene TRBD2, 6 bases. V was cut by 1 base and J by 5 bases, with 14 bases left in between. The CDR3 spans 16 residues. Looked up from germline, CDR1 is LGHNA and CDR2 is YNFKEQ. The CDR3 loop reads CASSQGNAGRTGELFF. In DNA, the CDR3 is TGTGCCAGCAGCCAAGGGAACGCGGGGAGGACCGGGGAGCTGTTTTTT.